What follows describes a single T cell receptor beta chain. As handled by the study authors: Amplifying reference gene primers gave estimates of nucleated cell counts. The method was immunoSEQ multiplex PCR; TCRdb's version includes in-frame clones alone and lacks a portion of them. V and J calls and clone size come straight from that table; D and trimming were deduced from the DNA. This table holds tens of thousands of clones, about nine tenths found once. These data originate in a study of blood T cell repertoires in COVID-19. Study-level information: Sites in the United States, Italy and Spain provided acute and convalescent COVID-19 samples. Sample material is recorded as cDNA or gDNA derived from T cells, B-cell-depleted T cells, or PBMCs.

Germline lookup yields CDR1 LGHDT and CDR2 YNNKEL (reference sequence). V lost 1 base and J lost 8; bases outside the gene matches: 8. CDR3 length equals 18 residues. The rearrangement joins TRBV3-1 (or the pseudogene TRBV3-2) to TRBJ2-1; 16 bases agree with TRBD2. The sequence was obtained from a woman older than 75 with acute or convalescent COVID-19. Sequenced: peripheral blood. CDR3 nucleotides: TGTGCCAGCAGCCAAGCCCTGGGACTAGCGGGAGGGCCTGATGAGCAGTTCTTC. Translating it yields CASSQALGLAGGPDEQFF.